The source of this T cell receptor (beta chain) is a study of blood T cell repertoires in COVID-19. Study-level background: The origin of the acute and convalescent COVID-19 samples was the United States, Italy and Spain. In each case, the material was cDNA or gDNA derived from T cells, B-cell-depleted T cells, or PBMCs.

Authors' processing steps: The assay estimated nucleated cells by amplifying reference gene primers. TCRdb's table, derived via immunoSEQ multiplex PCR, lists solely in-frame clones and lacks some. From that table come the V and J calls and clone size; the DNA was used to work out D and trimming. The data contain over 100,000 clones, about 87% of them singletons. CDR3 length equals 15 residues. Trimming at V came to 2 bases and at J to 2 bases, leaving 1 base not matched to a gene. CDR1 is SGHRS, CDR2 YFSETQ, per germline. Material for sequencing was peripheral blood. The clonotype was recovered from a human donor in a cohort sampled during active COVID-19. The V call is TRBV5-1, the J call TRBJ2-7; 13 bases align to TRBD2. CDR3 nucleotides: TGCGCCAGCAGCTTTGGACTAGCGGGAGCCTACGAGCAGTACTTC. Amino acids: CASSFGLAGAYEQYF.